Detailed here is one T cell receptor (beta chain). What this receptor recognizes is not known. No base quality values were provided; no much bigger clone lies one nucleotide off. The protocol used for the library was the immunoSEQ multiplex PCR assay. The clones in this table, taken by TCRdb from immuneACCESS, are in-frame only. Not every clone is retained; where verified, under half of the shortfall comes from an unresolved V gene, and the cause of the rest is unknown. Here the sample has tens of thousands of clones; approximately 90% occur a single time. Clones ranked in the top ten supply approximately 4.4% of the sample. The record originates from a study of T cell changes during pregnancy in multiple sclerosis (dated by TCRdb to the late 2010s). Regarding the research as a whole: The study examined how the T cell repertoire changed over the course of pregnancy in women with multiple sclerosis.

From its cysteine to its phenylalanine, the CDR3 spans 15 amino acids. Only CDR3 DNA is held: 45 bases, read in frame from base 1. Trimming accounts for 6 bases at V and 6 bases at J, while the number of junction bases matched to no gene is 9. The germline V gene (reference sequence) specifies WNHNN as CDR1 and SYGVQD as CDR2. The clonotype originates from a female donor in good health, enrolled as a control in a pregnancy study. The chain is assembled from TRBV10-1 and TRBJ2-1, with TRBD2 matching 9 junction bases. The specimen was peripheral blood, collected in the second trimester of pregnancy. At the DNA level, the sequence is TGCGCCAGCAGGCCAGACGGGACTAGCTTCAATGAGCAGTTCTTC. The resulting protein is CASRPDGTSFNEQFF.